This TCR beta chain was observed in a study of T cell changes during pregnancy in multiple sclerosis. The method was immunoSEQ multiplex PCR; TCRdb's version includes in-frame clones alone and lacks a portion of them. The sample contains tens of thousands of clones, 88% of which appear only once. This CDR3 is built from 12 residues. CDR1 is LNHDA and CDR2 is SQIVND in the germline V gene (reference sequence). Trimming removed 4 bases from V and 2 bases from J, with 4 bases in between. This receptor was taken from a female donor with multiple sclerosis, enrolled in a pregnancy study. Sequences were derived from peripheral blood, sampled before pregnancy. The chain couples TRBV19 to TRBJ2-3; D is ambiguous. CDR3 sequence reads: CASSSLTDTQYF. Written as DNA, the CDR3 is TGTGCCAGTAGTAGTCTCACAGATACGCAGTATTTT.